Here is one TCR beta chain with its context. Profiled with immunoSEQ multiplex PCR; TCRdb holds only in-frame clones, not every one. The sample lists more than 1,200 clones; 75% to 80% were seen once. With V trimmed by 0 bases and J by 7 bases, 8 bases remained unmatched. The CDR3 is 16 residues long. Germline V gene sequence: CDR1 MGHRA, CDR2 YSYEKL. This record comes from a study of immune cell composition in non-small cell lung cancer. Frozen unsorted single-cell suspensions supplied the genomic DNA. The J gene is TRBJ2-1, the V gene TRBV4-1; 8 nucleotides align to TRBD2. Material for sequencing was lung tumor tissue. This sequence was found in a human donor with non-small cell lung cancer. The DNA for the CDR3 is TGCGCCAGCAGCCAAGAGTTGGGACTAGTAGAAAATGAGCAGTTCTTC. Translation: CASSQELGLVENEQFF.